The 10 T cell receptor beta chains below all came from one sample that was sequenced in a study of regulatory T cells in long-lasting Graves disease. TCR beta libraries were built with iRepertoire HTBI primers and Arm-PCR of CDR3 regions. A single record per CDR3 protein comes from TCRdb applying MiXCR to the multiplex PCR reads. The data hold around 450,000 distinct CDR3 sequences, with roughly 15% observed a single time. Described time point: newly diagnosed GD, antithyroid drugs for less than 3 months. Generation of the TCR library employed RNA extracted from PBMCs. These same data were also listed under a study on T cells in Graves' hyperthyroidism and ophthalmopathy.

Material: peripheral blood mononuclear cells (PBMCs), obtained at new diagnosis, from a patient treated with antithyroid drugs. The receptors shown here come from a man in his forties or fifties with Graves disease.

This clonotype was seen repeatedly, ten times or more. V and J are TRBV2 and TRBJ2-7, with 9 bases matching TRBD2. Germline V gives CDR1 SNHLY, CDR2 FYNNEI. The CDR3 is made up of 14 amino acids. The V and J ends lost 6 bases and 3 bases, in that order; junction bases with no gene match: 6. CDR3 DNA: TGTGCCAGCAGAACTTGGACTAGCGTCTACGAGCAGTACTTC. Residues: CASRTWTSVYEQYF.

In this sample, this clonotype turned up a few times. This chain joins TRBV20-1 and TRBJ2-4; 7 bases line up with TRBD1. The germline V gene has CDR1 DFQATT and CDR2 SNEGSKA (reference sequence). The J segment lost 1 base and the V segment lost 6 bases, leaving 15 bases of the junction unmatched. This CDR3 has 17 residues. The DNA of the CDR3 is TGCAGTGCCCCGGATCTGGCGACAGGGTTTGCCAAAAACATTCAGTACTTC. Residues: CSAPDLATGFAKNIQYF.

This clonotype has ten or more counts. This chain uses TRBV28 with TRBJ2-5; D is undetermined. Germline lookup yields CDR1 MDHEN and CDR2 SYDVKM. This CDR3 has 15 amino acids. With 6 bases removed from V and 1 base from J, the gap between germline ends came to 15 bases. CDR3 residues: CASSSPWNGQETQYF. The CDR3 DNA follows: TGTGCCAGCAGCTCCCCTTGGAACGGCCAAGAGACCCAGTACTTC.

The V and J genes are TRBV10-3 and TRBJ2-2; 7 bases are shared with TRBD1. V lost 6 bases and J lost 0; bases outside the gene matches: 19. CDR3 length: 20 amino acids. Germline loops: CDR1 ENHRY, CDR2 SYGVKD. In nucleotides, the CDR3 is TGTGCCATCAGCACTCATCCTCAGAGACAGGGCCGTCCGAACACCGGGGAGCTGTTTTTT. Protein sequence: CAISTHPQRQGRPNTGELFF.

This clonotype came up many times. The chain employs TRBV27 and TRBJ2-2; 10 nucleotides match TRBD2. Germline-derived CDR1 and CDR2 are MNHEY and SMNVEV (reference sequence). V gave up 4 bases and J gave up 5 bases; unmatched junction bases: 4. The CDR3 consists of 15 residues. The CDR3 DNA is TGTGCCAGCAGTTCCATAGCGGGAGGTACCGGGGAGCTGTTTTTT. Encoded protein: CASSSIAGGTGELFF.

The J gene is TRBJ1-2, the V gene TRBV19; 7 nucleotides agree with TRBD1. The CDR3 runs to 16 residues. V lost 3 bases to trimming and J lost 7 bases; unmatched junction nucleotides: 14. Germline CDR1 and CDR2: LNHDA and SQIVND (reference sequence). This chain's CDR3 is CASSIDRAGLSSGYTF. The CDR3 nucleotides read TGTGCCAGTAGTATCGACAGGGCGGGCCTCTCTTCTGGCTACACCTTC.

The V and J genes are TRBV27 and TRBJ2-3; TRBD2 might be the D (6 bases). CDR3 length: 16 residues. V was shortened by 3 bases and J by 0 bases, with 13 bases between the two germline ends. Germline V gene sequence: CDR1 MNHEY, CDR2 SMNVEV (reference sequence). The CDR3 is CASSFITGTSTDTQYF. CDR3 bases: TGTGCCAGCAGTTTCATCACCGGGACTAGCACAGATACGCAGTATTTT.

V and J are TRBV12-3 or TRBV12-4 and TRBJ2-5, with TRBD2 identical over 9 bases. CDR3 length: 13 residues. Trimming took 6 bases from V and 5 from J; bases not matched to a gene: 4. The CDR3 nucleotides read TGTGCCAGCAGAGGCAGCGGGAGGGAGACCCAGTACTTC. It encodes CASRGSGRETQYF.

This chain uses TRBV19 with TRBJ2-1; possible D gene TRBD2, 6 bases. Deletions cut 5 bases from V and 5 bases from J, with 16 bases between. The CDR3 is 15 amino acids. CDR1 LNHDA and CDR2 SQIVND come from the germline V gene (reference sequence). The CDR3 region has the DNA TGTGCCAGTAGTCCCCGACGGAGGGTAAACAATGAGCAGTTCTTC. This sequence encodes CASSPRRRVNNEQFF.

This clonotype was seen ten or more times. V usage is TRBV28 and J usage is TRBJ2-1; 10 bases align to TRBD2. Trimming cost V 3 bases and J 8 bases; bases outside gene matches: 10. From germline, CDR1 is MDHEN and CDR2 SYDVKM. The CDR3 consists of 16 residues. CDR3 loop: CASSLDRAGGPYEQFF. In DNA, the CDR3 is TGTGCCAGCAGTTTGGATAGAGCGGGAGGGCCTTATGAGCAGTTCTTC.